What follows are 25 T cell receptor beta chains derived from one specimen sequenced in a study of OX40 agonist ivuxolimab in advanced cancers. Method: immunoSEQ multiplex PCR; TCRdb's copy keeps in-frame clones and lacks some. This sample carries some 87,000 clones, around nine tenths of them seen once, and the ten largest clones take 0.6% to 0.9%. The sample consisted of CD4+ or CD8+ T cells sorted from blood, taken in a trial of the OX40 agonist ivuxolimab. The receptor set was obtained from an adult with an advanced solid tumor such as melanoma, head and neck, liver or kidney cancer.

V is TRBV19 and J is TRBJ1-5; no clear D gene. The V gene's germline CDR1 is LNHDA and CDR2 SQIVND (reference sequence). V was shortened by 5 bases and J by 6 bases, with 17 bases between the two germline ends. CDR3 size: 15 residues. The CDR3: CASSPLSPARQPQHF. CDR3 DNA sequence: TGTGCCAGTAGTCCCCTATCCCCAGCGCGTCAGCCCCAGCATTTT.

This rearrangement joins TRBV7-2 to TRBJ1-3, with TRBD1 matching over 7 bases. V trimming: 1 base; J trimming: 2 bases; junction bases outside the gene matches: 5. The germline gives CDR1 SGHTA, CDR2 FQGNSA. CDR3 length: 16 amino acids. The CDR3 DNA reads as TGTGCCAGCAGCTTAGAGGGGGCAGCAGCTGGAAACACCATATATTTT. Protein sequence: CASSLEGAAAGNTIYF.

The chain joins TRBV10-3 to TRBJ1-2; D is undetermined. This CDR3 comprises 12 residues. Germline lookup yields CDR1 ENHRY and CDR2 SYGVKD. The V gene lost 0 bases and the J gene lost 6 bases, with 5 bases spanning the gap. In nucleotides, the CDR3 is TGTGCCATCAGTGAGTCCGGAAATGGCTACACCTTC. It specifies CAISESGNGYTF.

This rearrangement joins TRBV2 to TRBJ1-2; perhaps TRBD1 as D (5 bases). Germline V gene lookup returns CDR1 SNHLY and CDR2 FYNNEI. The length of the CDR3 is 14 residues. Trimming left V 7 bases short and J 5 bases short, with 17 bases between. CDR3 region: CASKDTGGIYGYTF. CDR3 nucleotide sequence: TGTGCCAGCAAGGACACAGGCGGTATATATGGCTACACCTTC.

Of note for this clone: Distinct nucleotide sequences in the sample also encode this CDR3. The chain uses TRBV18 and TRBJ1-2; perhaps TRBD1 as D (5 bases). Between the trimmed V and J ends, which lost 4 bases and 0 bases, there was a span of 9 bases. The CDR3 has 14 residues. In germline, CDR1 is KGHSH, CDR2 LQKENI. The CDR3: CASSRDGANYGYTF. The CDR3 DNA reads TGTGCCAGCTCACGGGACGGCGCTAACTATGGCTACACCTTC.

This sequence joins TRBV30 and TRBJ1-2; TRBD1 is a possible D gene (5 bases). V lost 3 bases to trimming and J lost 8 bases, with 19 bases between them. The CDR3 covers 14 residues. CDR1 GTSNPN and CDR2 SVGIG come from the germline V gene (reference sequence). The CDR3 loop reads CAWSPGLEGMGYTF. CDR3 nucleotide sequence: TGTGCCTGGAGCCCGGGACTTGAGGGTATGGGCTACACCTTC.

This chain connects TRBV5-4 to TRBJ1-3, with 10 bases that match TRBD1. The CDR3 is made up of 13 amino acids. V gave up 7 bases and J gave up 4 bases; unmatched junction bases: 2. CDR1 and CDR2 from the germline V gene are SGHNT and YYREEE (reference sequence). The CDR3: CASRQGAGNTIYF. The CDR3 DNA reads TGTGCCAGCCGACAGGGGGCCGGAAACACCATATATTTT.

This chain joins TRBV19 and TRBJ2-7; weak D call: TRBD1 (5 bases). V dropped 4 bases and J dropped 0 bases, with 10 bases sitting between them. This CDR3 contains 14 residues. Germline values: CDR1 LNHDA, CDR2 SQIVND (reference sequence). The CDR3 DNA reads TGTGCCAGTAGTAATAGACAGTCCTCCTACGAGCAGTACTTC. Its protein product is CASSNRQSSYEQYF.

V is TRBV6-5 and J is TRBJ1-1; D is perhaps TRBD1 (6 bases). Germline assignment: CDR1 MNHEY and CDR2 SVGAGI. The CDR3 has 14 residues. Trimming left V 2 bases short and J 1 base short, with 8 bases between. The CDR3 nucleotides are TGTGCCAGCAGTTACGAGGGACAGAACACTGAAGCTTTCTTT. Protein product: CASSYEGQNTEAFF.

This rearrangement joins TRBV15 to TRBJ2-7; possible D gene TRBD2, 6 bases. Looked up from germline, CDR1 is LNHNV and CDR2 is YYDKDF (reference sequence). V lost 0 bases and J lost 5, with 11 bases in between. CDR3 length: 14 amino acids. Here the CDR3 reads CATSRDLIADEQYF. CDR3 in DNA: TGTGCCACCAGCAGAGATTTAATAGCGGACGAGCAGTACTTC.

This chain connects TRBV7-8 to TRBJ2-1; D is undetermined. From germline, CDR1 is SGHVS and CDR2 FQNEAQ. The CDR3 covers 14 residues. V dropped 1 base and J dropped 4 bases, with 8 bases sitting between them. CDR3 region: CASSLGQIYNEQFF. The CDR3 coding sequence is TGTGCCAGCAGCTTAGGGCAGATATACAATGAGCAGTTCTTC.

The V gene is TRBV6-1, the J gene TRBJ2-3; 8 nucleotides match TRBD2. The germline CDR1 and CDR2 sequences are MNHNS and SASEGT. Trimming at V came to 3 bases and at J to 0 bases, leaving 5 bases not matched to a gene. The CDR3 totals 16 residues. CDR3 bases: TGTGCCAGCAGTGAGACTAGCGCGGGAAGCACAGATACGCAGTATTTT. Its protein product is CASSETSAGSTDTQYF.

The J gene is TRBJ2-1, the V gene TRBV10-2, with no clear D. CDR3 length: 14 residues. V was pared by 3 bases and J by 1 base, with 7 bases between. CDR1 and CDR2 from the germline V gene are WSHSY and SAAADI. For the CDR3, the DNA is TGCGCCAGCAGTGATGGTCCTTCCTACAATGAGCAGTTCTTC. Translating it yields CASSDGPSYNEQFF.

The chain couples TRBV18 to TRBJ2-3, with D unresolved. Germline CDR1 is KGHSH and CDR2 is LQKENI. V was pared by 4 bases and J by 4 bases, with 6 bases between. The CDR3 sequence is 12 residues long. The CDR3 DNA follows: TGTGCCAGCTCACTGACTTCAGATACGCAGTATTTT. Its translation: CASSLTSDTQYF. Using reference TRBV18 and TRBJ2-3 for the parts outside the CDR3, the full variable domain is NAGVMQNPRHLVRRRGQEARLRCSPMKGHSHVYWYRQLPEEGLKFMVYLQKENIIDESGMPKERFSAEFPKEGPSILRIQQVVRGDSAAYFCASSLTSDTQYFGPGTRLTVL.

The chain is built from TRBV5-1 and TRBJ2-1; perhaps TRBD1 as D (6 bases). With 0 bases removed from V and 9 bases from J, the gap between germline ends came to 10 bases. Germline CDR1 SGHRS, CDR2 YFSETQ. CDR3 length: 13 residues. The CDR3: CASSLAGRGEQFF. The CDR3 region has the DNA TGCGCCAGCAGCTTGGCCGGCAGGGGTGAGCAGTTCTTC.

This chain uses TRBV30 with TRBJ2-4; 8 bases map to TRBD2. Per germline, CDR1 GTSNPN and CDR2 SVGIG (reference sequence). V trimming: 2 bases; J trimming: 8 bases; junction bases outside the gene matches: 14. The CDR3 sequence is 16 residues long. This chain's CDR3 is CAWSSTSGGAWDIQYF. CDR3 DNA: TGTGCCTGGAGTTCTACTAGCGGAGGGGCTTGGGACATTCAGTACTTC.

The rearrangement joins TRBV5-8 to TRBJ1-1; D unclear. The V gene lost 4 bases and the J gene lost 0 bases, with 13 bases spanning the gap. CDR1 SGHTS and CDR2 YDEGEE come from the germline V gene. The CDR3 has 15 residues. The CDR3 spells CASSEGPTVNTEAFF. CDR3 in DNA: TGTGCCAGCAGCGAAGGGCCCACGGTGAACACTGAAGCTTTCTTT.

This sequence joins TRBV7-3 and TRBJ2-1; D not resolved. The germline gives CDR1 SGHTA, CDR2 FQGTGA. The V end was cut by 5 bases, the J end by 2 bases, with 7 bases between. This CDR3 has 13 residues. CDR3 in amino acids: CASSLQPYNEQFF. For the CDR3, the DNA is TGTGCCAGCAGCCTACAACCCTACAATGAGCAGTTCTTC.

The J gene is TRBJ2-1, the V gene TRBV27; TRBD2 matches 11 bases. The V gene end was trimmed by 2 bases and the J gene end by 4 bases; junction bases not matched to a gene: 7. CDR1 is MNHEY and CDR2 is SMNVEV in the germline V gene (reference sequence). The CDR3 is 17 amino acids. CDR3 in amino acids: CASSLRGTSGDYNEQFF. The CDR3 DNA reads TGTGCCAGCAGTTTAAGGGGGACTAGCGGAGATTACAATGAGCAGTTCTTC.

This clone has only a few counts. J is TRBJ1-1 and V is TRBV19; 10 bases map to TRBD1. The J segment lost 5 bases and the V segment lost 4 bases, leaving 4 bases of the junction unmatched. The CDR3 has 14 residues. The germline V gene encodes CDR1 LNHDA and CDR2 SQIVND (reference sequence). CDR3 DNA sequence: TGTGCCAGTAGTACGGGACAGGGGCAGACTGAAGCTTTCTTT. It encodes CASSTGQGQTEAFF.

With regard to this clone: Distinct nucleotide sequences in the sample also encode this CDR3. The rearrangement links TRBV7-9 to TRBJ1-1, with a possible D match to TRBD1 (5 bases). The CDR3 totals 13 residues. The ends were cut back, 6 bases at V and 1 base at J, with 9 bases in the middle. Germline values: CDR1 SEHNR, CDR2 FQNEAQ (reference sequence). In nucleotides, the CDR3 is TGTGCCAGCAGGGTGACAGAGAACACTGAAGCTTTCTTT. It specifies CASRVTENTEAFF.

The chain has TRBV7-2 and TRBJ1-2; possibly TRBD1 for D (5 bases). The CDR3 runs to 15 residues. V was cut by 2 bases and J by 8 bases, with 18 bases left in between. Germline CDR1 SGHTA, CDR2 FQGNSA. CDR3 protein: CASSLTDRPALGYTF. CDR3 nucleotide sequence: TGTGCCAGCAGCTTAACTGACAGACCGGCCCTGGGCTACACCTTC.

The chain has TRBV9 and TRBJ2-3; no clear D gene. CDR1 is SGDLS, CDR2 YYNGEE, per germline. V lost 0 bases, J lost 3 bases, and 8 bases lay in between. The CDR3 contains 14 residues. The CDR3 loop is CASSVDLSTDTQYF. CDR3 in DNA: TGTGCCAGCAGCGTAGATCTGTCGACAGATACGCAGTATTTT.

This chain links TRBV6-1 with TRBJ1-5, with D possibly TRBD1 on 5 matching bases. Trimming removed 3 bases from V and 1 base from J, with 22 bases in between. This CDR3 spans 19 amino acids. Germline lookup yields CDR1 MNHNS and CDR2 SASEGT. CDR3 sequence: CASSDPGAFHLISNQPQHF. DNA for the CDR3: TGTGCCAGCAGTGACCCCGGGGCTTTCCACCTCATAAGCAATCAGCCCCAGCATTTT.

V usage is TRBV7-3 and J usage is TRBJ2-2; D unresolved. This CDR3 contains 14 residues. Trimming shortened V by 5 bases and J by 6 bases, and 13 bases separated the two germline ends. Per germline, CDR1 SGHTA and CDR2 FQGTGA. The CDR3 is CASSHRRSPGELFF. Written as DNA, the CDR3 is TGTGCCAGCAGCCATAGAAGATCCCCCGGGGAGCTGTTTTTT.